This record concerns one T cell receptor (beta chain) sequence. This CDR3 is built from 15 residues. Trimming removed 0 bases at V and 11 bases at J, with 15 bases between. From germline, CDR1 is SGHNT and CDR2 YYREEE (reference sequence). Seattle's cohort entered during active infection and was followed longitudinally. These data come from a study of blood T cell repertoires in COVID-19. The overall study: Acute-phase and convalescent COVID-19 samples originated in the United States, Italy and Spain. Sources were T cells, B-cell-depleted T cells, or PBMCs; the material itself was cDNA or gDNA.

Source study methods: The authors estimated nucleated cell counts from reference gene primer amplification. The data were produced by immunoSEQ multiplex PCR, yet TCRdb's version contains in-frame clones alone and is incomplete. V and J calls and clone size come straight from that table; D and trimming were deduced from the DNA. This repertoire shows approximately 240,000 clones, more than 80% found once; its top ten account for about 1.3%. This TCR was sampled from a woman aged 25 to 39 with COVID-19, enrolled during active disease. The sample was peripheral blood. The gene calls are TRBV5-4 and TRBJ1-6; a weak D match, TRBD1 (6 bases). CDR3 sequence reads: CASSLAAGGEAPLHF. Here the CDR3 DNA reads TGTGCCAGCAGCTTGGCCGCGGGGGGCGAGGCACCCCTCCACTTT.